This T cell receptor (beta chain) was obtained from a study of cytomegalovirus exposure and HLA in healthy donors. Study-wide findings and caveats: Per published accounts, TCR beta sequences correctly predicted the HLA-A and HLA-B alleles of most subjects. With later analysis, a missense DCLRE1C variant became linked to TCR beta V- and J-gene trimming.

A word on this clone: Its antigen is not known.

Donors had nominal health at sampling but likely had unrecorded immune exposures. PCR employed 60 Vbeta and 13 Jbeta primers. Original handling: Later work found 65 million to 90 million unique TCR beta chains, with about 10 million shared. The method was immunoSEQ multiplex PCR; TCRdb's version includes in-frame clones alone and lacks a portion of them. V and J calls plus clone size are reproduced from that table; the DNA served to infer D and trimming. The sample lists 100,000 to 150,000 clones, about 76% occurring once. The source of this sequence is a woman aged 55-70 years in good health and CMV-seropositive. The specimen sequenced was PBMCs.

The CDR3 here is CASSSEGYEQYF. The CDR3 DNA is TGTGCCAGCAGCTCTGAGGGCTACGAGCAGTACTTC. The chain carries TRBV7-2 and TRBJ2-7, with D perhaps TRBD2 (5 bases). V lost 4 bases, J lost 3 bases, and 7 bases lay in between. The CDR3 has 12 amino acids. The germline V gene has CDR1 SGHTA and CDR2 FQGNSA.